This T cell receptor (beta chain) was identified in a study of blood T cell repertoires in COVID-19. Study-wide context: T cells, B-cell-depleted T cells, or PBMCs provided the cDNA or gDNA that served as material.

The authors' processing: Amplification of reference gene primers provided the estimated nucleated cell counts. Profiling relied on immunoSEQ multiplex PCR, and the TCRdb table lists in-frame clones only, not all of them. That table is the source of V, J and clone size, and D and trimming were worked out from the DNA. The sample includes about 440,000 clones, 70% to 90% of them seen just once. The participants were between roughly 18 and 89 years old and came from 24 US areas. Participants had their cohort set by participant-reported clinical history. V lost 0 bases and J 4 bases, leaving 6 bases between the germline ends. CDR3 length: 13 amino acids. Germline assignment: CDR1 SGHVS and CDR2 FQNEAQ.

The clonotype comes from a woman aged 18 to 35 with acute COVID-19. Material for sequencing was PBMCs or T cells enriched from blood (not recorded which). V is TRBV7-8 and J is TRBJ1-2; D remains ambiguous. The CDR3 is CASSLAPSYGYTF. The CDR3 DNA sequence: TGTGCCAGCAGCTTAGCTCCCTCCTATGGCTACACCTTC.